These 3 T cell receptor beta chains were sequenced from one sample in a study of human T cells and chemical hapten exposure. TCRdb re-called the RACE reads with MiXCR, one entry per CDR3 protein. The sample yields 110,000 or so distinct CDR3 sequences, roughly a tenth seen once. The time point was: patch test 2, 6 weeks after DPC sensitization. Treatment: therapeutic diphenylcyclopropenone sensitization with weekly scalp DPC. The sample consisted of whole blood, taken in connection with sensitization to the hapten diphenylcyclopropenone (DPC). The receptors derive from a woman aged 40 to 50 with alopecia areata. Some clones in this sample may be carry-over from other donors' samples.

The chain couples TRBV20-1 to TRBJ2-4; 11 nucleotides agree with TRBD2. CDR1 and CDR2 (germline): DFQATT, SNEGSKA (reference sequence). Unmatched junction bases numbered 4, after V lost 6 bases and J lost 0 bases. CDR3 length: 15 amino acids. This CDR3 is CSAPTSGVAKNIQYF. CDR3 DNA: TGCAGTGCCCCGACTAGCGGGGTAGCCAAAAACATTCAGTACTTC.

The table lists this clonotype with many counts. The chain is built from TRBV20-1 and TRBJ1-3; 8 bases map to TRBD1. The junction had 3 bases not matched to a gene; V was cut back by 5 bases and J by 0 bases. Germline V CDR1 and CDR2: DFQATT, SNEGSKA (reference sequence). There are 14 residues in the CDR3. CDR3 sequence (DNA): TGCAGTGCTCTTACAGGGGGCTCTGGAAACACCATATATTTT. Translated, it gives CSALTGGSGNTIYF.

This clonotype was seen at least ten times. The V call is TRBV11-2, the J call TRBJ2-7; D not resolved. V lost 2 bases to trimming and J lost 9 bases, with 11 bases between them. The CDR3 totals 12 residues. The V gene's germline CDR1 is SGHAT and CDR2 FQNNGV. CDR3 sequence: CASSLNWSGQYF. CDR3 in DNA: TGTGCCAGCAGCTTAAACTGGTCCGGGCAGTACTTC.